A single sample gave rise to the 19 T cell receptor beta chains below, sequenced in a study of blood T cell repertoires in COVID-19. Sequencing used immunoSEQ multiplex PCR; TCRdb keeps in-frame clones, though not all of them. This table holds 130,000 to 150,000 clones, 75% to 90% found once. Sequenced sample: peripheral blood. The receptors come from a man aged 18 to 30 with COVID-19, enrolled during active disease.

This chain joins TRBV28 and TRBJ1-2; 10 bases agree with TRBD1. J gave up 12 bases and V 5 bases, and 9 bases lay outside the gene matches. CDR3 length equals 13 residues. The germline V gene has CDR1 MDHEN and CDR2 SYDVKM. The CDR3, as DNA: TGTGCCAGCAGTACGGGGGACAGGGGAAGGCACACCTTC. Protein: CASSTGDRGRHTF.

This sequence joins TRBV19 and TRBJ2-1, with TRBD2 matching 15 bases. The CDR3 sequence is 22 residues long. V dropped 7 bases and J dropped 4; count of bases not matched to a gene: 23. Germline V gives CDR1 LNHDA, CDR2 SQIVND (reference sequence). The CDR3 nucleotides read TGTGCCAGTATGGGAGGGACTAGCGGGAGGACACAGTGGTCGGACTATTACAATGAGCAGTTCTTC. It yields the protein CASMGGTSGRTQWSDYYNEQFF.

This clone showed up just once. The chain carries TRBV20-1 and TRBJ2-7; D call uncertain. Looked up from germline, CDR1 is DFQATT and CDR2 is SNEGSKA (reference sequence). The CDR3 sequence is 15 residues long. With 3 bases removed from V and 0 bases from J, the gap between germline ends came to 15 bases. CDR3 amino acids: CSASEAYSSSYEQYF. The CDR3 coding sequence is TGCAGTGCTAGTGAAGCGTACTCCAGCTCCTACGAGCAGTACTTC.

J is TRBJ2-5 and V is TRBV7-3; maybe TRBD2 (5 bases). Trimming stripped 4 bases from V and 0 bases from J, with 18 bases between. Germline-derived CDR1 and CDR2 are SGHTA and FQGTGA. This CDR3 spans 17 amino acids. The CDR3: CASSSLLTKRDQETQYF. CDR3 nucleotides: TGTGCCAGCAGCTCCTTGCTGACTAAGAGGGACCAAGAGACCCAGTACTTC.

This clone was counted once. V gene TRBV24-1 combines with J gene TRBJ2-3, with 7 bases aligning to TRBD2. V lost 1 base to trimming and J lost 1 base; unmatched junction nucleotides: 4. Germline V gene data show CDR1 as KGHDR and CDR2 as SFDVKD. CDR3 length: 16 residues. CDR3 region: CATSDLQREGTDTQYF. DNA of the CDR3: TGTGCCACCAGTGATTTACAGCGGGAAGGCACAGATACGCAGTATTTT.

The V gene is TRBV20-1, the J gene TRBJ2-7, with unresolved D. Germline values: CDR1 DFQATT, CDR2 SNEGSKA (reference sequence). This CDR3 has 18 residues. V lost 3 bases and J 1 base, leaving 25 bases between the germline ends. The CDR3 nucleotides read TGCAGTGCTAGTGGTTTTATTCGTGGGCAGAGACCTTCCTACGAGCAGTACTTC. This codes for CSASGFIRGQRPSYEQYF.

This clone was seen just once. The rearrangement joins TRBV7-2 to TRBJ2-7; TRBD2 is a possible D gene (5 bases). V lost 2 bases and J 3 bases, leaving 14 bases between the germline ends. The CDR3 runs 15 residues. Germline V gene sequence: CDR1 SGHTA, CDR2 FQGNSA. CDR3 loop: CASSLSAGPGYEQYF. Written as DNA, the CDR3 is TGTGCCAGCAGCTTATCGGCGGGTCCGGGCTACGAGCAGTACTTC.

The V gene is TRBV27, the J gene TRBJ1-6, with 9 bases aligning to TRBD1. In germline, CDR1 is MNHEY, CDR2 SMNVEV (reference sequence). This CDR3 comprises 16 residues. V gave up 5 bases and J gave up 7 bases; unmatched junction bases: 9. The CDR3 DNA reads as TGTGCCAGCAGTGAATGGACAGGGGCCCCAAATTCACCCCTCCACTTT. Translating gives CASSEWTGAPNSPLHF.

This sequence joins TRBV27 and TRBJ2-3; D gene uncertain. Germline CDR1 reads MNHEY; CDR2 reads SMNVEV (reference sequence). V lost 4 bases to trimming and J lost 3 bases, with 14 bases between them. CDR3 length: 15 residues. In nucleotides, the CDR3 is TGTGCCAGCAGTTCTAATCTCGGTTGGACAGATACGCAGTATTTT. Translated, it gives CASSSNLGWTDTQYF.

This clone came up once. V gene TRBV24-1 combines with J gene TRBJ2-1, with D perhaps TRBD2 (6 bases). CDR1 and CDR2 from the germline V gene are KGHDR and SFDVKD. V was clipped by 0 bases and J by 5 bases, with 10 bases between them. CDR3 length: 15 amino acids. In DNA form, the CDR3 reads TGTGCCACCAGTGATTTGCAACTAGCCGACAATGAGCAGTTCTTC. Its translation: CATSDLQLADNEQFF.

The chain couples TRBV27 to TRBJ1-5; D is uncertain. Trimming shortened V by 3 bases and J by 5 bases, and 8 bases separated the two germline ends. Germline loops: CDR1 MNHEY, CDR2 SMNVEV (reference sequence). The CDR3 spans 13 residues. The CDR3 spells CASSFNSYQPQHF. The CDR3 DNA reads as TGTGCCAGCAGTTTCAACAGCTATCAGCCCCAGCATTTT.

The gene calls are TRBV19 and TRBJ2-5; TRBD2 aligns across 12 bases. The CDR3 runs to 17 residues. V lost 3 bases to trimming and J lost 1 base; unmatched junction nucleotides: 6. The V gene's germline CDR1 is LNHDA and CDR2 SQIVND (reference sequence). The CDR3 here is CASSIASGRAGQETQYF. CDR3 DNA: TGTGCCAGTAGTATCGCTAGCGGGAGGGCCGGCCAAGAGACCCAGTACTTC.

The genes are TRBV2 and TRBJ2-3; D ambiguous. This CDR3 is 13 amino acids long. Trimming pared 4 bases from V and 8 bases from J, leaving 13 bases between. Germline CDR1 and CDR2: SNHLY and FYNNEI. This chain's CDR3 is CASSAPPGATQYF. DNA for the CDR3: TGTGCCAGCAGTGCCCCCCCGGGTGCTACGCAGTATTTT.

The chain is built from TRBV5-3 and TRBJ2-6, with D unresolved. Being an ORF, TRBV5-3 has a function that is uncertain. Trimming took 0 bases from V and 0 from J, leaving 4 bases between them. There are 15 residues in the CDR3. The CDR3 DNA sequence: TGTGCCAGAAGCTTGGCGAGCTCTGGGGCCAACGTCCTGACTTTC. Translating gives CARSLASSGANVLTF.

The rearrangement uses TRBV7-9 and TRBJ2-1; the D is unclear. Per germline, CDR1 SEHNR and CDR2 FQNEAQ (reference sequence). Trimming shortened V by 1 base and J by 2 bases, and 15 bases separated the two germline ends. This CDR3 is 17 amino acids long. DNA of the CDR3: TGTGCCAGCAGCTTAGAAGTTGGTCTTTCGGCCTACAATGAGCAGTTCTTC. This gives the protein CASSLEVGLSAYNEQFF. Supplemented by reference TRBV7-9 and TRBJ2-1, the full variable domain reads DTGVSQNPRHKITKRGQNVTFRCDPISEHNRLYWYRQTLGQGPEFLTYFQNEAQLEKSRLLSDRFSAERPKGSFSTLEIQRTEQGDSAMYLCASSLEVGLSAYNEQFFGPGTRLTVL.

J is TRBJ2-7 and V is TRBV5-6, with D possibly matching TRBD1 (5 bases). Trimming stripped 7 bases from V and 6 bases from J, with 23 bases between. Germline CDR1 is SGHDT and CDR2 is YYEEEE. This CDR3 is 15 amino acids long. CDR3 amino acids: CASPPPGQTAPEQYF. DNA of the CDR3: TGTGCCAGCCCCCCACCAGGGCAAACCGCCCCCGAGCAGTACTTC.

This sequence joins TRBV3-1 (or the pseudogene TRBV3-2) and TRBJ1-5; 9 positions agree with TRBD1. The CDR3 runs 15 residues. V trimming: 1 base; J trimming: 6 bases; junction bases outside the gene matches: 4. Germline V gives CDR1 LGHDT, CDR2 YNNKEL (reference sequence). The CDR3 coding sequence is TGTGCCAGCAGCCAAGGACAGGGGGGACGTCAGCCCCAGCATTTT. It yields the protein CASSQGQGGRQPQHF.

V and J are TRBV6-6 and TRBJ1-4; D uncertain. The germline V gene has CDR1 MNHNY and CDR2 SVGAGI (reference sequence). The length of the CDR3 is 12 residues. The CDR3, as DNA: TGTGCGAGTGGGAGGATGGATGAAAAACTGTTTTTT. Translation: CASGRMDEKLFF.

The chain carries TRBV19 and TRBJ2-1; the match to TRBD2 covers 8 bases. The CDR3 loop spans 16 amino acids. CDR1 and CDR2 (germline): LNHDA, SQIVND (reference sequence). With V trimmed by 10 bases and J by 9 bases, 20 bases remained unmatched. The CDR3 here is CATQRGSGSYRSEQFF. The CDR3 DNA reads TGTGCCACCCAAAGGGGAAGCGGGAGTTATCGGAGTGAGCAGTTCTTC.